The sample holds many counts of the clone carrying this T cell receptor (beta chain). Its antigen is unidentified. The data were taken from a study of regulatory T cells in long-lasting Graves disease. General observations from the study: Lower TCR diversity was seen in persistent Graves' patients than in newly diagnosed ones. TRBV28 was favored in persistent disease, as were TRBJ1-2 and TRBJ2-5.

This CDR3 comprises 16 residues. The germline gives CDR1 SEHNR, CDR2 FQNEAQ (reference sequence). The V gene lost 1 base and the J gene lost 1 base, with 13 bases spanning the gap. Construction of the TCR beta libraries employed iRepertoire HTBI primers in conjunction with Arm-PCR of CDR3 regions. In the authors' workflow: Across all samples, roughly 60 TRBV segments and 14 TRBJ segments were identified. TCRdb analysed the multiplex PCR reads with MiXCR anew, one entry per CDR3 protein. The V and J calls shown here were made by TCRdb, not taken from the authors' results. The sample includes approximately 290,000 distinct CDR3 sequences, around a fifth of them seen just once. Time point noted: persistent/refractory GD, antithyroid drugs over 5 years with positive TRAb. Extracted PBMC RNA gave rise to the TCR library. Staff drew roughly 10 milliliters of peripheral blood into EDTA tubes.

The chain carries TRBV7-9 and TRBJ1-2; D not resolved. Sample: peripheral blood mononuclear cells (PBMCs), taken when the disease was refractory, from a patient treated with antithyroid drugs. This TCR came from a female donor with Graves disease. The CDR3, as DNA: TGTGCCAGCAGCTTAGAAGGAGGACGCGGTAACTATGGCTACACCTTC. This sequence encodes CASSLEGGRGNYGYTF. The full variable domain, completed using reference TRBV7-9 and TRBJ1-2, is DTGVSQNPRHKITKRGQNVTFRCDPISEHNRLYWYRQTLGQGPEFLTYFQNEAQLEKSRLLSDRFSAERPKGSFSTLEIQRTEQGDSAMYLCASSLEGGRGNYGYTFGSGTRLTVV.